A selection of T cell receptor beta chains follows, all from one sample in a study of a mutant IDH1 vaccine in newly diagnosed glioma. Assay: immunoSEQ multiplex PCR; the TCRdb copy retains only in-frame clones and omits some. The sample lists around 30,000 clones, roughly four fifths seen once, with 29% in the top ten. Their antigen targets remain unknown. The specimen comprised PBMCs, sampled from a glioma patient whose treatment included an IDH1 peptide vaccine. The receptor source for this set is a man aged 30-40 years with glioma. CDR3s include the opening cysteine and the closing phenylalanine or tryptophan. The order of the fields is clone size, D gene, V gene, J gene, CDR3 DNA, CDR3 protein. D genes are given only for firm matches. Some rows mark clone size as missing; the rest say once, few, many or name a class of expanded clone.

.	TRBD2	TRBV2	TRBJ2-3	TGTGCCAGCAGCCGGACTAGCGGGAGGGTATTAGAAGCAGATACGCAGTATTTT	CASSRTSGRVLEADTQYF
few	.	TRBV9	TRBJ1-4	TGTGCCAGCAGCCCCAGATGGACAGAGGGGGATGAAAAACTGTTTTTT	CASSPRWTEGDEKLFF
.	.	TRBV2	TRBJ2-1	TGTGCCAGCAGTCCCCGGGACCAAAACAATGAGCAGTTCTTC	CASSPRDQNNEQFF
.	TRBD1	TRBV11-2	TRBJ2-7	TGTGCCAGCAGCATGGACAGGGTCGAGCAGTACTTC	CASSMDRVEQYF
.	TRBD2	TRBV2	TRBJ2-7	TGTGCCAGCAGTGAGTCGAGCGGGAGTATCCGCGAGCAGTACTTC	CASSESSGSIREQYF
.	.	TRBV7-2	TRBJ1-3	TGTGCCAGCAGCATTGCTGGAGGGGTCGGAAACACCATATATTTT	CASSIAGGVGNTIYF
.	TRBD1	TRBV9	TRBJ2-7	TGTGCCAGCAGCGTCTCCGGGACAGGGACGGGGGAGCAGTACTTC	CASSVSGTGTGEQYF
once	.	TRBV30	TRBJ1-2	TGTGCCTGGACCCGCGAACCTTCTAACTATGGCTACACCTTC	CAWTREPSNYGYTF
.	.	TRBV11-2	TRBJ2-7	TGTGCCAGCAGCTTGGGTTTCGGGGGTTCCTACGAGCAGTACTTC	CASSLGFGGSYEQYF
.	.	TRBV19	TRBJ2-3	TGTGCCAGTAGTACCGGGGCTGCTAGCACAGATACGCAGTATTTT	CASSTGAASTDTQYF
.	TRBD1	TRBV27	TRBJ2-7	TGTGCCAGCTCCCACAGGGGTAGCGAGCAGTACTTC	CASSHRGSEQYF
.	.	TRBV13	TRBJ1-5	TGTGCCAGCAGCAATCCGGGGGTACATCAGCCCCAGCATTTT	CASSNPGVHQPQHF
few	.	TRBV29-1	TRBJ1-1	TGCAGCGTTGCACAGGGTAGGCCTGAAGCTTTCTTT	CSVAQGRPEAFF
once	TRBD2	TRBV29-1	TRBJ2-5	TGCAGCGTTGACAAGCGGACTAGCGGGAGAGGGCAAGAGACCCAGTACTTC	CSVDKRTSGRGQETQYF
.	.	TRBV6-6	TRBJ2-3	TGTGCCAGCAGTTACAGGGGCGGCAGGACAGATACGCAGTATTTT	CASSYRGGRTDTQYF
.	.	TRBV11-2	TRBJ2-7	TGTGCCAGCAGCATAACCTACGAGCAGTACTTC	CASSITYEQYF
once	.	TRBV6-6	TRBJ2-1	TGTGCCAGCAGTTTCCCTTTTGGTGAGCAGTTCTTC	CASSFPFGEQFF
.	.	TRBV7-2	TRBJ2-5	TGTGCCAGCAGCCCAACCCCGGTGTTCGAGACCCAGTACTTC	CASSPTPVFETQYF
.	.	TRBV28	TRBJ1-1	TGTGCCAGCGGGTTGGGGGAGCCTGAAGCTTTCTTT	CASGLGEPEAFF
few	TRBD1	TRBV19	TRBJ1-1	TGTGCCAGTAGTATAGGGGGACAGATGAACACTGAAGCTTTCTTT	CASSIGGQMNTEAFF
.	.	TRBV5-4	TRBJ2-7	TGTGCCAGCAGCTTGTGGCAGGGCGAGCAGTACTTC	CASSLWQGEQYF
.	.	TRBV11-2	TRBJ2-3	TGTGCCAGCAGCTTAACAGGCGCCGGGGGCACAGATACGCAGTATTTT	CASSLTGAGGTDTQYF
.	.	TRBV6-5	TRBJ1-1	TGTGCCAGCAGTTACTCAGGGGGAGACGGTGAAGCTTTCTTT	CASSYSGGDGEAFF
.	.	TRBV4-1	TRBJ2-7	TGCGCCAGCAGCCAAGAATCTGTCGTGGGGACCGAGCAGTACTTC	CASSQESVVGTEQYF
once	.	TRBV5-1	TRBJ2-7	TGCGCCAGCAGTGGCGGCGGGGCTATTAACGAGCAGTACTTC	CASSGGGAINEQYF
once	.	TRBV20-1	TRBJ2-3	TGCAGTGCTGAGAGCACAGATACGCAGTATTTT	CSAESTDTQYF